This entry features one T cell receptor (beta chain) sequence. Its antigen is not identified. The sample belongs to a study of T cell responses to AZD1222 COVID-19 vaccine. With 0 bases clipped from V and 1 base from J, the junction kept 1 base outside the gene matches. The length of the CDR3 is 16 residues. Looked up from germline, CDR1 is SGHDT and CDR2 is YYEEEE. General observations from the study: The study found vaccine-associated CD4 TCRs spanning spike, dominant at 160-218 and 743-854. Clonal diversity was possibly underestimated, and white British individuals and females predominated among donors.

Assay: immunoSEQ multiplex PCR; the TCRdb copy retains only in-frame clones and omits some. The sample has about 100,000 clones; 80% to 90% are singletons. The input for sequencing was peripheral blood, taken on day 0 of AZD1222 vaccination. This chain links TRBV5-6 with TRBJ2-1, with 10 bases aligning to TRBD2. This clonotype was obtained from an adult in good health. This chain's CDR3 is CASSLVGLASYNEQFF. Here the CDR3 DNA reads TGTGCCAGCAGCTTGGTGGGACTAGCGTCCTACAATGAGCAGTTCTTC.